The clone carrying this T cell receptor (beta chain) was counted between two and nine times. The antigen is undetermined. Other autoimmune diseases, uncontrolled infections, pregnancy or lactation ruled patients out of participation. Sampling about 10 ml of fresh peripheral blood provided the PBMCs. The source of the sample is a study of Graves' ophthalmopathy and Graves' hyperthyroidism. Overall study context: The authors collected peripheral blood at initial diagnosis, before any treatment. Study-level results: The model flagged ophthalmopathy progression at around 70% sensitivity and about 72% specificity.

RNA transcripts served as template for amplifying TCR beta CDR3 sequences. The library came from an HTBI-primed first-round RT-PCR and a second-round multiplex PCR. MiXCR was run by TCRdb on the multiplex PCR reads, yielding one entry per CDR3 protein. Of approximately 330,000 distinct CDR3 sequences in the sample, roughly a sixth were seen once. The CDR3 sequence is 12 residues long. The V end lost 7 bases, the J end lost 6 bases, and 12 bases lay between the germline ends. Looked up from germline, CDR1 is LGHNT and CDR2 is FRNRAP. Sequencing input: peripheral blood. This TCR derives from an adult man with Graves' ophthalmopathy. The chain has TRBV12-5 and TRBJ1-1; D is possibly TRBD1 (5 bases). This CDR3 reads CASAPDSSEAFF. CDR3 DNA: TGTGCTAGTGCTCCAGACAGTTCTGAAGCTTTCTTT.